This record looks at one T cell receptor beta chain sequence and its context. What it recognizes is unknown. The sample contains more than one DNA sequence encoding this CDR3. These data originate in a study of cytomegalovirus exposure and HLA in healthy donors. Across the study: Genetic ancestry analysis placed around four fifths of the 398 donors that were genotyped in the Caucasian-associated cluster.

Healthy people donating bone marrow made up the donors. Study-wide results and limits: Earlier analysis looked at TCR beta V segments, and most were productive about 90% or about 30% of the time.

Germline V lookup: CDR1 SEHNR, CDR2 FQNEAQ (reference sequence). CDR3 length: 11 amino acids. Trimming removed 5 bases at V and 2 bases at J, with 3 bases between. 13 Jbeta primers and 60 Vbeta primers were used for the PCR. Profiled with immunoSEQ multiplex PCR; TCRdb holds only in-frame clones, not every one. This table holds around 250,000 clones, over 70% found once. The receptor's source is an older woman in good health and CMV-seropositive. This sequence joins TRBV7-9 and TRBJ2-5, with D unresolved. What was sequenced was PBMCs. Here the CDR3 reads CASSPQETQYF. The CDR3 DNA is TGTGCCAGCAGCCCACAAGAGACCCAGTACTTC.